The 5 T cell receptor beta chains reported below all come from one sample, sequenced in a study of blood T cell repertoires in COVID-19 (dated by TCRdb to 2019 to 2021). Libraries were made using the immunoSEQ multiplex PCR assay. TCRdb stores this immuneACCESS table with in-frame sequences only. Part of the clones is absent; in the studies checked, under half of the shortfall reflects unresolved V genes, and no reason is known for the rest. The sample profile shows fewer than 100,000 clones; around nine tenths of them were found once. The ten largest clones represent 9% to 12% of the sample. Sequencing used peripheral blood. Source of these receptors: a man aged 50-59 years with acute or convalescent COVID-19.

The chain employs TRBV6-4 and TRBJ1-2; TRBD1 matches at 8 bases. After removal of 0 bases from V and 4 bases from J, the junction contained 4 bases not matched to a gene. The CDR3 runs to 15 residues. Looked up from germline, CDR1 is MRHNA and CDR2 is SNTAGT. The CDR3 nucleotides read TGTGCCAGCAGTGACTCGGGACAGGCTATCTATGGCTACACCTTC. Translating gives CASSDSGQAIYGYTF.

V gene TRBV6-6 combines with J gene TRBJ2-2; the D gene is possibly TRBD1 (6 bases). Between the trimmed V and J ends, which lost 5 bases and 0 bases, there was a span of 16 bases. Looked up from germline, CDR1 is MNHNY and CDR2 is SVGAGI (reference sequence). This CDR3 comprises 17 residues. This chain's CDR3 is CASSPRAQGTNTGELFF. CDR3 coding DNA: TGTGCCAGCAGTCCCCGGGCACAGGGCACGAACACCGGGGAGCTGTTTTTT.

The chain uses TRBV9 and TRBJ2-5; 7 nucleotides match TRBD1. Germline values: CDR1 SGDLS, CDR2 YYNGEE. The J segment lost 4 bases and the V segment lost 4 bases, leaving 19 bases of the junction unmatched. This CDR3 is built from 18 residues. The CDR3 coding sequence is TGTGCCAGCAGCCCTGACAGGGCCCTACTCTCAGGATCAGAGACCCAGTACTTC. As protein: CASSPDRALLSGSETQYF.

This sequence joins TRBV10-2 and TRBJ2-1, with 16 bases lining up with TRBD2. The V gene end was trimmed by 6 bases and the J gene end by 10 bases; junction bases not matched to a gene: 9. The CDR3 spans 16 residues. Germline V gives CDR1 WSHSY, CDR2 SAAADI. The CDR3 protein is CASSMGLAGGPGEQFF. The CDR3, as DNA: TGCGCCAGCAGCATGGGACTAGCGGGAGGGCCAGGGGAGCAGTTCTTC.

As to this clone: The junction differs from germline at one of its ends, possibly a read error. The chain employs TRBV6-1 and TRBJ2-7; 10 bases line up with TRBD2. This CDR3 contains 15 residues. CDR1 MNHNS and CDR2 SASEGT come from the germline V gene. CDR3 sequence reads: CASSEARLAGVFLNF. In nucleotides, the CDR3 is TGTGCCAGCAGTGAAGCGCGGCTAGCGGGAGTCTTCCTCAACTTC.